This entry concerns a single TCR beta chain. These data belong to a study of control samples from healthy donors and cancer patients. Assay used: immunoSEQ multiplex PCR; TCRdb lists only in-frame clones, some missing. There are 45,000 to 60,000 clones in the sample; about nine tenths occur only once, and roughly 13% lies in the top ten. CDR3 length: 16 amino acids. The germline V gene encodes CDR1 LNHDA and CDR2 SQIVND (reference sequence). J was trimmed by 2 bases and V by 4 bases; bases with no gene match: 5. The source of this sequence is a man aged 55 to 69 with head and neck cancer. The rearrangement joins TRBV19 to TRBJ1-5; 10 bases fit TRBD1. The specimen sequenced was PBMCs. The CDR3: CASSTRDRGGNQPQHF. CDR3 nucleotide sequence: TGTGCCAGTAGTACGCGGGACAGGGGAGGCAATCAGCCCCAGCATTTT.